The rows below give T cell receptor beta chains drawn from one sample of a study of T cell responses to AZD1222 COVID-19 vaccine. Clones were sequenced by immunoSEQ multiplex PCR, and TCRdb holds only the in-frame ones, with some missing. The table lists about 110,000 clones, roughly 86% of them singletons. Material: peripheral blood, obtained on day 0 of AZD1222 vaccination. These receptors all stem from an adult in good health. Each CDR3 is given with its conserved first and last residue. D genes are given only for firm matches. Only part of the rows carry a size: once, few, many, or a class if the clone is expanded.

CDR3 DNA,CDR3 protein,J gene,V gene,clone size,D gene
TGTGCCAGCAGCCGAATGGGACAGGAGGTTGGAGATACGCAGTATTTT,CASSRMGQEVGDTQYF,TRBJ2-3,TRBV6-2/TRBV6-3,.,TRBD1
TGTGCCAGCACCACGACCCCGAACACTGAAGCTTTCTTT,CASTTTPNTEAFF,TRBJ1-1,TRBV12-3/TRBV12-4,.,.
TGTGCCAGCAGTGAAGCGCTAGGGGGCATTAGCTCCTACAATGAGCAGTTCTTC,CASSEALGGISSYNEQFF,TRBJ2-1,TRBV2,.,TRBD1
TGTGCCAGCAGTTCCCTATTCAGACAGGAACTAGCCAAAAACATTCAGTACTTC,CASSSLFRQELAKNIQYF,TRBJ2-4,TRBV28,.,.
TGTGCCAGCAGCCCTCCGGACCGTCTAGGTAACTATGGCTACACCTTC,CASSPPDRLGNYGYTF,TRBJ1-2,TRBV7-9,.,.
TGTGCCAGCAGTCGTTTTTTCATCAGGGACAGTTACACTGAAGCTTTCTTT,CASSRFFIRDSYTEAFF,TRBJ1-1,TRBV28,.,TRBD1
TGTGCCAGCAGCAAGGAACCCCGGATCCCTCCGGAAAAACTGTTTTTT,CASSKEPRIPPEKLFF,TRBJ1-4,TRBV21-1,.,.
TGTGCCAGCAGTTACACGGGGAATGATTCACCCCTCCACTTT,CASSYTGNDSPLHF,TRBJ1-6,TRBV6-5,.,.
TGTGCCAGCAGCTTATCGGCAGGGAGCAATGAGCAGTTCTTC,CASSLSAGSNEQFF,TRBJ2-1,TRBV11-2,.,.
TGTGCCAGCAGCTTAGCCCGGGGGGACTACGAGCAGTACTTC,CASSLARGDYEQYF,TRBJ2-7,TRBV11-1,.,TRBD2
TGTGCCAGCCTTGGGGCAGGGATGAGCGAGACCCAGTACTTC,CASLGAGMSETQYF,TRBJ2-5,TRBV21-1,.,.
TGTGCCAGCAGCTTTTATTCCCAGCGGGGTTACGAGCAGTACTTC,CASSFYSQRGYEQYF,TRBJ2-7,TRBV7-2,.,TRBD2
TGTGCCAGCAAGGCGGGGGGGCGGTACCAAGAGACCCAGTACTTC,CASKAGGRYQETQYF,TRBJ2-5,TRBV28,.,TRBD2
TGTGCCAGCAGCCAAGAATGGAGGTCCACCGGGGAGCTGTTTTTT,CASSQEWRSTGELFF,TRBJ2-2,TRBV3-1/TRBV3-2,.,.
TGTGCCAGCAGTGTCCCGGGACGGGGATACAATGAGCAGTTCTTC,CASSVPGRGYNEQFF,TRBJ2-1,TRBV2,.,.
TGTGCCAGCAGTCCACGCGGGGGGGCGTGGGACGAGCAGTACTTC,CASSPRGGAWDEQYF,TRBJ2-7,TRBV6-2/TRBV6-3,.,TRBD2
TGTGCCAGCAGCCCCGACACTCGAGAGGGTGAAGCTTTCTTT,CASSPDTREGEAFF,TRBJ1-1,TRBV5-4,.,.
TGTGCCAGCAGCCCCTGGAAGGGAAGGGGAGACACCGGGGAGCTGTTTTTT,CASSPWKGRGDTGELFF,TRBJ2-2,TRBV3-1/TRBV3-2,.,.
TGTGCCTGGGCCCAGGGAGGCTACACCTTC,CAWAQGGYTF,TRBJ1-2,TRBV30,.,.
TGTGCCAGCAGCGAGGGAAACACCATATATTTT,CASSEGNTIYF,TRBJ1-3,TRBV7-2,.,.
TGCGCCAGCAGCTTGGAAGGCGTCACCTCTAACTATGGCTACACCTTC,CASSLEGVTSNYGYTF,TRBJ1-2,TRBV5-1,few,.
TGTGCCAGCAGTGAAGAGAGGGGAGGATACAATGAGCAGTTCTTC,CASSEERGGYNEQFF,TRBJ2-1,TRBV25-1,.,.
TGTGCCAGCAGTACCTTGGGACAGGTGGGCGGCTACACCTTC,CASSTLGQVGGYTF,TRBJ1-2,TRBV28,.,TRBD1
TGTGCCAGCAGACCTGACAGAACGTCGCCCAACGTCCTGACTTTC,CASRPDRTSPNVLTF,TRBJ2-6,TRBV7-2,many,.
TGTGCCAGCAGCCAAGTTCTAGCGGGGGGTCACAATGAGCAGTTCTTC,CASSQVLAGGHNEQFF,TRBJ2-1,TRBV4-2,.,TRBD2
TGTGCCAGCAGTTCACTCTTTCCTGGGGCCAACGTCCTGACTTTC,CASSSLFPGANVLTF,TRBJ2-6,TRBV6-2/TRBV6-3,few,.
TGTGCCAGCAGTCCAGGACAGCCCACCGGGGAGCTGTTTTTT,CASSPGQPTGELFF,TRBJ2-2,TRBV6-5,.,.
TGTGCCAGCAGTTTGGTGCCGAGCCAGCCCCAGCATTTT,CASSLVPSQPQHF,TRBJ1-5,TRBV28,.,.
TGTGCCAGCAGCGCCCTCAGGAGCTCTGGGGCCAACGTCCTGACTTTC,CASSALRSSGANVLTF,TRBJ2-6,TRBV11-2,.,.
TGTGCCAGCAGTTCCCGTATTGTCGCCTACGAGCAGTACTTC,CASSSRIVAYEQYF,TRBJ2-7,TRBV28,.,.
TGTGCCAGCAGCTTAGCGGCTAGCGGGCCGCAAGAGACCCAGTACTTC,CASSLAASGPQETQYF,TRBJ2-5,TRBV7-2,.,TRBD2
TGCAGCGTTGGGGGCCCCGGGACAGGGGGCGAAAGCTATGGCTACACCTTC,CSVGGPGTGGESYGYTF,TRBJ1-2,TRBV29-1,once,TRBD1
TGTGCCAGCGCTAGCGTCGATGGCACCGGGGAGCTGTTTTTT,CASASVDGTGELFF,TRBJ2-2,TRBV27,.,.
TGTGCCAGCAGTGACACCAGGGGGGTCTGGAATTCACCCCTCCACTTT,CASSDTRGVWNSPLHF,TRBJ1-6,TRBV25-1,once,TRBD1
TGTGCCTGGAGTGCTCGGGGGGGAAACACCATATATTTT,CAWSARGGNTIYF,TRBJ1-3,TRBV30,.,.
TGTGCCAGTAGTATGGTACGGGGGGGGCTAAAAATGAACACTGAAGCTTTCTTT,CASSMVRGGLKMNTEAFF,TRBJ1-1,TRBV19,.,.
TGCGCCAGCAGCTTGGCTAGCGGGGACCCATACAATGAGCAGTTCTTC,CASSLASGDPYNEQFF,TRBJ2-1,TRBV5-1,.,TRBD2
TGTGCCATCCCTGGCACTGAAGCTTTCTTT,CAIPGTEAFF,TRBJ1-1,TRBV2,.,.
TGTGCCAGCAGCCCGGGTCTCCAACAGGCACCGTTCTCCTATAATTCACCCCTCCACTTT,CASSPGLQQAPFSYNSPLHF,TRBJ1-6,TRBV3-1/TRBV3-2,few,.
TGTGCCAGCTCACCGCCGGGACTAGCGGGGGGCACAGATACGCAGTATTTT,CASSPPGLAGGTDTQYF,TRBJ2-3,TRBV18,.,TRBD2
TGTGCCACCAGTGACCGACAGGGTTCCTATGGCTACACCTTC,CATSDRQGSYGYTF,TRBJ1-2,TRBV24-1,.,TRBD1
TGTGCCAGCAGAGGGTTCATCGACGGCTACGAGCAGTACTTC,CASRGFIDGYEQYF,TRBJ2-7,TRBV27,once,.
TGTGCCAGCAGCGCCTTGGATCAGCCCCAGCATTTT,CASSALDQPQHF,TRBJ1-5,TRBV11-2,.,.
TGTGCCAGCAGCCTAGAGGCACCATGGCAGGGCGCAAACATTCAGTACTTC,CASSLEAPWQGANIQYF,TRBJ2-4,TRBV9,.,.
TGCGCCAGCAGCTTGGTACCGGGGGGAGGCCTCAATGAGCAGTTCTTC,CASSLVPGGGLNEQFF,TRBJ2-1,TRBV5-1,few,TRBD2
TGTGCCAGCAGCCAGGAAGCCGCAGGTTGGGGAGAGACCCAGTACTTC,CASSQEAAGWGETQYF,TRBJ2-5,TRBV7-9,.,.
TGTGCCAACGGAGTTGGGCCTAACTATGGCTACACCTTC,CANGVGPNYGYTF,TRBJ1-2,TRBV28,.,.
TGCAGTGCCCGTAAGGGACCGATCTACACCTTC,CSARKGPIYTF,TRBJ1-2,TRBV20-1,.,.
TGCGCCAGCAGCTTCGAGGGTGGGGTGCGTGGAGAAGCTTTCTTT,CASSFEGGVRGEAFF,TRBJ1-1,TRBV5-1,.,.
TGCGCCAGCAGCCAAGACCCCAGCGGGTCGCGCTCTGGAAACACCATATATTTT,CASSQDPSGSRSGNTIYF,TRBJ1-3,TRBV4-3,.,.
TGTGCCTGGAGTGTACAGTCAGGGCCCAATGAAAAACTGTTTTTT,CAWSVQSGPNEKLFF,TRBJ1-4,TRBV30,.,.
TGTGCCAGCAGCTTAGACGCGGGGGGGCCAAACATTCAGTACTTC,CASSLDAGGPNIQYF,TRBJ2-4,TRBV7-2,few,TRBD2
TGCAGTGCGCTAGCGTACAATGAGCAGTTCTTC,CSALAYNEQFF,TRBJ2-1,TRBV20-1,.,.
TGTGCCACCAGTGATAGCAGCTATGGCTACACCTTC,CATSDSSYGYTF,TRBJ1-2,TRBV24-1,.,.
TGTGCCAGCAGCCAACTCCGGGACATAGCCTACGAGCAGTACTTC,CASSQLRDIAYEQYF,TRBJ2-7,TRBV3-1/TRBV3-2,.,.
TGTGCCAGCAGTGAAGGAAGCGGCAATCAGCCCCAGCATTTT,CASSEGSGNQPQHF,TRBJ1-5,TRBV6-4,.,.